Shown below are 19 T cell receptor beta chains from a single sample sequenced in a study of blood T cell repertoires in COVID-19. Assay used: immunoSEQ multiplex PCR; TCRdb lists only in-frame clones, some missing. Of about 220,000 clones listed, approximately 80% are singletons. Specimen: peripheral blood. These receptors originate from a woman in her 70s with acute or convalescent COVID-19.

This CDR3 is CASSRTGRAEAFF. CDR3 nucleotides: TGTGCCAGCAGCCGGACAGGGAGGGCTGAAGCTTTCTTT. This chain connects TRBV28 to TRBJ1-1; 8 positions match TRBD1. Germline-derived CDR1 and CDR2 are MDHEN and SYDVKM. This CDR3 has 13 residues. V dropped 6 bases and J dropped 6; count of bases not matched to a gene: 6.

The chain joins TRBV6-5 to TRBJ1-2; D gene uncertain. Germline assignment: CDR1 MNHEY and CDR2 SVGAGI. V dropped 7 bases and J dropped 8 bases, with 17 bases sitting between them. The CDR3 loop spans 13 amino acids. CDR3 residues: CASTKPPPRGYTF. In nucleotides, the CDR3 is TGTGCCAGCACTAAACCCCCACCGAGGGGCTACACCTTC.

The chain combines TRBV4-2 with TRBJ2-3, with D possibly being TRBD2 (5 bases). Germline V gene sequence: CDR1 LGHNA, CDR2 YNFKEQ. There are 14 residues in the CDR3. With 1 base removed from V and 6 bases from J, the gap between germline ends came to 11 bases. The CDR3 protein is CASSQGPRADTQYF. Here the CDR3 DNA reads TGTGCCAGCAGCCAAGGACCGCGGGCGGATACGCAGTATTTT.

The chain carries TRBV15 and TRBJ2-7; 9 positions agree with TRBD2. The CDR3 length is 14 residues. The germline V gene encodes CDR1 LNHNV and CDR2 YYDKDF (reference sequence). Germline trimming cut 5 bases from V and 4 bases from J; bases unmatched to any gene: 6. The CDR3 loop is CATSDQRGVYEQYF. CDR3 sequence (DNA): TGTGCCACCAGCGACCAGCGGGGGGTTTACGAGCAGTACTTC.

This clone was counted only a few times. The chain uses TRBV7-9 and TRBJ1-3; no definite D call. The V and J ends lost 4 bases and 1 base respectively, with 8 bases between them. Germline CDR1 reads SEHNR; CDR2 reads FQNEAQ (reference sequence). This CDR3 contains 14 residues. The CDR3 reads CASSSFQSGNTIYF. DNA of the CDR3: TGTGCCAGCAGCTCCTTCCAGTCTGGAAACACCATATATTTT.

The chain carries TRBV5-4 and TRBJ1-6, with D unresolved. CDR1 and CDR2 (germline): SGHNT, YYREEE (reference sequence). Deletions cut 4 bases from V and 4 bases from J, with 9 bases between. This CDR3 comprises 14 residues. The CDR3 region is CASSPREYNSPLHF. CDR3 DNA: TGTGCCAGCAGCCCCCGGGAGTATAATTCACCCCTCCACTTT.

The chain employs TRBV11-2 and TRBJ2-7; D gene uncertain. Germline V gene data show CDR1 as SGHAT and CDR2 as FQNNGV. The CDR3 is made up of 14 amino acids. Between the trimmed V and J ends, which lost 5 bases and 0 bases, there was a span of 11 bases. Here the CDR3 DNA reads TGTGCCAGCAGCCAGACACCGTCCTCCTACGAGCAGTACTTC. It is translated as CASSQTPSSYEQYF.

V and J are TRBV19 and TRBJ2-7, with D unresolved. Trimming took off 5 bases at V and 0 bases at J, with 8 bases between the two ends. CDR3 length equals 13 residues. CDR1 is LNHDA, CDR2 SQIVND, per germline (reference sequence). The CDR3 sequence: CASSAPNSYEQYF. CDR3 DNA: TGTGCCAGTAGTGCGCCGAACTCCTACGAGCAGTACTTC.

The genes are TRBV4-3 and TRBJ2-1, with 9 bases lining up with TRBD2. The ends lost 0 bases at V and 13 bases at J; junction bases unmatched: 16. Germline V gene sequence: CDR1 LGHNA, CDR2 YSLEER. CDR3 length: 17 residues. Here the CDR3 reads CASSQERSGGQVRQQFF. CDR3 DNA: TGCGCCAGCAGCCAAGAAAGGAGCGGGGGGCAGGTCCGGCAACAGTTCTTC.

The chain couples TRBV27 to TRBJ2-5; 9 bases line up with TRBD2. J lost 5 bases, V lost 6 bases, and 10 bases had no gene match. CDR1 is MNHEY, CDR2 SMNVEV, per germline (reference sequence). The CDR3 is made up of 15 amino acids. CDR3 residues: CASRISGGGWETQYF. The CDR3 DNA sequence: TGTGCCAGCAGAATTAGCGGGGGTGGGTGGGAGACCCAGTACTTC.

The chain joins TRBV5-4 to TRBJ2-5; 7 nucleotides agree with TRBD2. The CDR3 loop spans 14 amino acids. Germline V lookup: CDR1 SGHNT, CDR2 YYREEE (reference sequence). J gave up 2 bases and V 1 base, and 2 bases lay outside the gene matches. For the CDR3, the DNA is TGTGCCAGCAGCTTGCGGGGGGTGCAAGAGACCCAGTACTTC. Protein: CASSLRGVQETQYF.

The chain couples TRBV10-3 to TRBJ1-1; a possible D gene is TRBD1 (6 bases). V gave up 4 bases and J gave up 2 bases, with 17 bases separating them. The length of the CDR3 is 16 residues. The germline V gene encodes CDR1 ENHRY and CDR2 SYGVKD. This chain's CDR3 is CAISANRDTFNTEAFF. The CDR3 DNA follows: TGTGCCATCAGTGCCAACCGGGACACATTTAACACTGAAGCTTTCTTT.

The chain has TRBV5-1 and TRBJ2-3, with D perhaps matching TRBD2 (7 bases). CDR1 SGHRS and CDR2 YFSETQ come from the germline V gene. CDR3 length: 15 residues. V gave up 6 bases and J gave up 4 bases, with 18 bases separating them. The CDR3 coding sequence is TGCGCCAGCACTCACCCGGGGGCGGGGGCAGATACGCAGTATTTT. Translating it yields CASTHPGAGADTQYF.

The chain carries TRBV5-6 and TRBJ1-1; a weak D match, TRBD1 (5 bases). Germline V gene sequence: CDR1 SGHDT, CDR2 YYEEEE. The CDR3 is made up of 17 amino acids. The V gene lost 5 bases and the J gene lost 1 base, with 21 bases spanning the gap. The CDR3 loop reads CASSDWTRRWGNTEAFF. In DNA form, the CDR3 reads TGTGCCAGCAGTGACTGGACAAGACGGTGGGGGAACACTGAAGCTTTCTTT.

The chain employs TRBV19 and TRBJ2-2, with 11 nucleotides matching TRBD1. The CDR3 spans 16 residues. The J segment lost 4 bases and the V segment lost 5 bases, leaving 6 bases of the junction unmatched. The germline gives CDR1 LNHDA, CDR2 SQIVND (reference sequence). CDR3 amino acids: CASSWTGGVGTGELFF. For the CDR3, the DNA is TGTGCCAGTAGTTGGACAGGGGGCGTTGGCACCGGGGAGCTGTTTTTT.

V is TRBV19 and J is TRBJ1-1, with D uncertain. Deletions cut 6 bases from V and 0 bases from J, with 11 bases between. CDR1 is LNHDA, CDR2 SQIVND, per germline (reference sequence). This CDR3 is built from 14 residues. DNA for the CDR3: TGTGCCAGTAGCCACGGACTCTTGAACACTGAAGCTTTCTTT. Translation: CASSHGLLNTEAFF.

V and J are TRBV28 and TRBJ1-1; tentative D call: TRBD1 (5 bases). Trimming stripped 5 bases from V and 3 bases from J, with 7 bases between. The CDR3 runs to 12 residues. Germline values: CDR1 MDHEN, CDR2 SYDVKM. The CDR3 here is CASSPGYTEAFF. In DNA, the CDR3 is TGTGCCAGCAGTCCAGGGTACACTGAAGCTTTCTTT. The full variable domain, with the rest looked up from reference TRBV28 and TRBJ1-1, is DVKVTQSSRYLVKRTGEKVFLECVQDMDHENMFWYRQDPGLGLRLIYFSYDVKMKEKGDIPEGYSVSREKKERFSLILESASTNQTSMYLCASSPGYTEAFFGQGTRLTVV.

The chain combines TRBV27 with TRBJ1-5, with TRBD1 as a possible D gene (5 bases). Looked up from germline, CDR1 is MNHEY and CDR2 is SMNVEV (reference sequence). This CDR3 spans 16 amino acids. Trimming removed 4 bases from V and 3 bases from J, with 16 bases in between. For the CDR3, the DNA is TGTGCCAGCAGTTCACTGACCCGGGGGGTCAATCAGCCCCAGCATTTT. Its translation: CASSSLTRGVNQPQHF.

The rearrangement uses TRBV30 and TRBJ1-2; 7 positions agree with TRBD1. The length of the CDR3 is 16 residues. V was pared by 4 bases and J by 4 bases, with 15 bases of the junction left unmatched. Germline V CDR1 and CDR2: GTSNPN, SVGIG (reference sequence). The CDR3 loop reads CAWKRDRESEVYGYTF. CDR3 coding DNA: TGTGCCTGGAAACGAGACAGGGAGTCGGAAGTCTATGGCTACACCTTC.